This T cell receptor beta chain was sequenced during a study of cytomegalovirus exposure and HLA in healthy donors. Study in general: The 100 to 150 validation repertoires matched the roughly 700 first-cohort repertoires in platform, a later analysis reported. Study-wide findings and caveats: Researchers catalogued under 200 TCR beta chains as cytomegalovirus-associated. Reportedly, diagnosis of cytomegalovirus status by the classifier showed high specificity and sensitivity.

The assay was immunoSEQ multiplex PCR, and TCRdb's table has in-frame clones only and misses some. The sample consists of 150,000 to 200,000 clones, 91% of them appearing once. This clone was detected once. Its antigen is currently unknown. This receptor was identified in a woman aged 18-35 years in good health and CMV-seropositive. Sequencing was done on a sample of PBMCs.

CDR3 region: CASSKYNRDEQFF. The DNA for the CDR3 is TGTGCCAGCAGCAAATATAACAGGGATGAGCAGTTCTTC. The gene calls are TRBV6-6 and TRBJ2-1; D possibly corresponds to TRBD1 (6 bases). Germline CDR1 MNHNY, CDR2 SVGAGI (reference sequence). The CDR3 is 13 residues long. The V end was cut by 6 bases, the J end by 8 bases, with 14 bases between.